This record looks at one T cell receptor beta chain sequence and its context. Its antigen is unknown. These data are taken from a study of T cell responses to AZD1222 COVID-19 vaccine. Overall study: Analyses pooled second doses at about 4 or about 12 weeks. Notes on the study in general: White British people made up most donors, females outnumbered males, and clonal diversity was possibly underestimated. Two AZD1222 administrations were followed by greater Spike-specific TCR breadth and depth. Every sample of the repertoires postdated the peak T cell response.

This CDR3 is 13 amino acids long. Trimming took 5 bases from V and 3 from J, leaving 10 bases between them. CDR1 MNHEY and CDR2 SVGEGT come from the germline V gene. Method: immunoSEQ multiplex PCR; TCRdb's copy keeps in-frame clones and lacks some. This table holds about 130,000 clones, about 93% found once. The sample in question was peripheral blood, obtained on day 0 of AZD1222 vaccination. The sequence was obtained from an adult in good health. The gene calls are TRBV6-2 or TRBV6-3 and TRBJ1-2; perhaps TRBD1 as D (6 bases). CDR3 protein: CASSRTVDYGYTF. CDR3 in DNA: TGTGCCAGCAGTCGGACAGTAGACTATGGCTACACCTTC.